The 32 T cell receptor beta chains below were found in one sample sequenced in a study of blood T cell repertoires in COVID-19. Using immunoSEQ multiplex PCR, the repertoire was profiled, and TCRdb retains in-frame clones only, with some absent. The sample records some 140,000 clones, roughly 90% being singletons. The specimen was peripheral blood. All receptors derive from a man between 70 and 80 years old with active COVID-19.

This chain links TRBV19 with TRBJ2-1; 10 nucleotides line up with TRBD2. The J segment lost 6 bases and the V segment lost 3 bases, leaving 8 bases of the junction unmatched. This CDR3 has 16 residues. Germline V gives CDR1 LNHDA, CDR2 SQIVND (reference sequence). The CDR3 region has the DNA TGTGCCAGTAGTATCTTTGCCCAGCGGGAGGGCAATGAGCAGTTCTTC. Its translation: CASSIFAQREGNEQFF.

Only one count was recorded for this clone. J is TRBJ2-5 and V is TRBV10-3, with D possibly TRBD1 on 5 matching bases. CDR1 and CDR2 from the germline V gene are ENHRY and SYGVKD. This CDR3 has 13 amino acids. V was shortened by 2 bases and J by 2 bases, with 6 bases between the two germline ends. The CDR3 protein is CAISERQQETQYF. As DNA, the CDR3 is TGTGCCATCAGTGAGCGACAGCAAGAGACCCAGTACTTC.

This sequence joins TRBV6-5 and TRBJ2-3; D uncertain. V was cut by 6 bases and J by 1 base, with 11 bases left in between. The CDR3 is 14 residues long. Germline lookup yields CDR1 MNHEY and CDR2 SVGAGI. CDR3 in DNA: TGTGCCAGCAGGTTACAGCAGGGCACAGATACGCAGTATTTT. This translates into CASRLQQGTDTQYF.

The rearrangement uses TRBV28 and TRBJ1-1, with D possibly being TRBD1 (5 bases). Germline CDR1 and CDR2: MDHEN and SYDVKM. This CDR3 comprises 13 residues. V was shortened by 6 bases and J by 11 bases, with 19 bases between the two germline ends. CDR3 nucleotide sequence: TGTGCCAGCAGCTCCGGGCTTCCCCCAGGGGCTTTCTTT. Amino acids: CASSSGLPPGAFF.

V and J are TRBV5-6 and TRBJ1-1, with D perhaps matching TRBD1 (5 bases). Trimming took off 3 bases at V and 4 bases at J, with 10 bases between the two ends. This CDR3 is 13 amino acids long. In germline, CDR1 is SGHDT, CDR2 YYEEEE. CDR3 coding DNA: TGTGCCAGCAGCTCCTACAGGACCACTGAAGCTTTCTTT. Protein: CASSSYRTTEAFF.

This clone has just a few counts. Within the sample, other DNA sequences also encode this same CDR3. This CDR3 reads CASSPGQQETQYF. The CDR3, as DNA: TGTGCCAGCTCACCAGGACAGCAAGAGACCCAGTACTTC. The chain recombines TRBV18 with TRBJ2-5; D possibly corresponds to TRBD1 (6 bases). V gave up 2 bases and J gave up 2 bases, with 6 bases separating them. The CDR3 is made up of 13 amino acids. Germline loops: CDR1 KGHSH, CDR2 LQKENI.

The V call is TRBV21-1, the J call TRBJ2-3; TRBD2, as called in the table, went unchecked against the DNA. TRBV21-1 is a documented pseudogene. The CDR3 is made up of 16 amino acids. The chain's CDR3 is CASPRTSGMSTDTQYF. In nucleotides, the CDR3 is TGTGCCAGCCCTAGGACTAGCGGGATGAGCACAGATACGCAGTATTTT.

V gene TRBV21-1 combines with J gene TRBJ2-7; the table's D call, TRBD1, has no DNA check behind it. TRBV21-1 has pseudogene status. The CDR3 totals 14 residues. CDR3 protein: CASSPQGPIYQQYF. The CDR3 nucleotides are TGTGCCAGCAGCCCACAGGGACCCATCTACCAGCAGTACTTC.

The genes are TRBV4-1 and TRBJ1-5; a possible D gene is TRBD1 (6 bases). This CDR3 contains 16 residues. The germline V gene has CDR1 MGHRA and CDR2 YSYEKL. V was pared by 0 bases and J by 2 bases, with 11 bases between. The CDR3 sequence: CASSQDPRGGNQPQHF. CDR3 DNA: TGCGCCAGCAGCCAAGATCCCAGGGGCGGCAATCAGCCCCAGCATTTT.

The CDR3 nucleotides are TGTGCCACCAGCAGAGATCTCACTTTCACTACCGGGGAGCTGTTTTTT. It specifies CATSRDLTFTTGELFF. J is TRBJ2-2 and V is TRBV15, with D unclear. CDR1 and CDR2 from the germline V gene are LNHNV and YYDKDF (reference sequence). The CDR3 has 16 residues. Deletions cut 0 bases from V and 5 bases from J, with 13 bases between.

The chain has TRBV24-1 and TRBJ2-1, with D maybe TRBD1 (6 bases). The germline gives CDR1 KGHDR, CDR2 SFDVKD. The CDR3 length is 16 residues. V dropped 3 bases and J dropped 8 bases, with 19 bases sitting between them. CDR3 in amino acids: CATSDRTALAVHEQFF. The CDR3 nucleotides read TGTGCCACCAGTGATCGGACAGCTCTGGCAGTCCATGAGCAGTTCTTC.

The gene calls are TRBV5-1 and TRBJ2-1; 13 bases align to TRBD2. The CDR3 runs to 16 residues. V gave up 5 bases and J gave up 7 bases; unmatched junction bases: 9. Germline V gene sequence: CDR1 SGHRS, CDR2 YFSETQ. The CDR3, as DNA: TGCGCCAGCAGTTGGACTAGCGGGAGTTGGAGGAATGAGCAGTTCTTC. Translated, it gives CASSWTSGSWRNEQFF.

The V and J genes are TRBV18 and TRBJ2-7, with 11 bases fitting TRBD2. Germline V gene sequence: CDR1 KGHSH, CDR2 LQKENI. Trimming at V came to 3 bases and at J to 1 base, leaving 2 bases not matched to a gene. CDR3 size: 15 residues. The CDR3 coding sequence is TGTGCCAGCTCACCTACTAGCGGGGGTTCCTACGAGCAGTACTTC. It encodes CASSPTSGGSYEQYF. Full variable domain (rest looked up from reference TRBV18 and TRBJ2-7): NAGVMQNPRHLVRRRGQEARLRCSPMKGHSHVYWYRQLPEEGLKFMVYLQKENIIDESGMPKERFSAEFPKEGPSILRIQQVVRGDSAAYFCASSPTSGGSYEQYFGPGTRLTVT.

The chain couples TRBV27 to TRBJ2-7, with D possibly TRBD1 on 6 matching bases. Germline V lookup: CDR1 MNHEY, CDR2 SMNVEV (reference sequence). With 6 bases removed from V and 7 bases from J, the gap between germline ends came to 16 bases. The CDR3 consists of 13 residues. CDR3 DNA sequence: TGTGCCAGCAGACAACAGGGACCGGGGGAGCAGTACTTC. Translation gives CASRQQGPGEQYF.

V gene TRBV6-2 or TRBV6-3 combines with J gene TRBJ2-7, with TRBD1 identical over 8 bases. CDR3 length: 14 amino acids. The V and J ends lost 2 bases and 4 bases, in that order; junction bases with no gene match: 4. Germline V gene sequence: CDR1 MNHEY, CDR2 SVGEGT. CDR3 sequence: CASSYRQGAYEQYF. In DNA, the CDR3 is TGTGCCAGCAGTTACCGCCAGGGGGCTTACGAGCAGTACTTC.

The gene calls are TRBV5-8 and TRBJ1-4, with TRBD1 matching 7 bases. From germline, CDR1 is SGHTS and CDR2 YDEGEE. This CDR3 region has 16 residues. The J segment lost 7 bases and the V segment lost 4 bases, leaving 13 bases of the junction unmatched. The CDR3 DNA reads as TGTGCCAGCAGCCCCGGACAGGTGGGGGAGAGTGAAAAACTGTTTTTT. Amino acids: CASSPGQVGESEKLFF.

This rearrangement joins TRBV27 to TRBJ1-1; D not resolved. Trimming shortened V by 8 bases and J by 0 bases, and 19 bases separated the two germline ends. CDR3 length equals 16 residues. Looked up from germline, CDR1 is MNHEY and CDR2 is SMNVEV (reference sequence). CDR3 nucleotides: TGTGCCAGCTCCTCCTGGCAGGCGGGGATGAACACTGAAGCTTTCTTT. Encoded protein: CASSSWQAGMNTEAFF.

This chain connects TRBV5-8 to TRBJ2-2, with 7 bases that match TRBD1. The CDR3 length is 16 residues. Germline CDR1 is SGHTS and CDR2 is YDEGEE. With V trimmed by 2 bases and J by 5 bases, 9 bases remained unmatched. The CDR3 sequence: CASSFQTGIGTGELFF. Here the CDR3 DNA reads TGTGCCAGCAGCTTCCAGACAGGGATAGGGACCGGGGAGCTGTTTTTT.

V is TRBV18 and J is TRBJ2-3; D may be TRBD2 (6 bases). The CDR3 loop spans 15 amino acids. V was pared by 2 bases and J by 4 bases, with 13 bases between. Germline V CDR1 and CDR2: KGHSH, LQKENI. For the CDR3, the DNA is TGTGCCAGCTCACCATCTTTTGGCGGGGCAGATACGCAGTATTTT. Translation gives CASSPSFGGADTQYF.

The chain carries TRBV27 and TRBJ1-4, with 7 bases lining up with TRBD1. CDR3 length: 15 residues. Germline lookup yields CDR1 MNHEY and CDR2 SMNVEV (reference sequence). V shed 7 bases and J 0 bases; nucleotides not matched to a gene: 5. The CDR3 loop reads CASTRQGATNEKLFF. The DNA for the CDR3 is TGTGCCAGCACAAGGCAGGGGGCAACTAATGAAAAACTGTTTTTT.

The CDR3 spells CASSPARFSGPRVNTEAFF. The CDR3 DNA sequence: TGTGCCAGCAGCCCCGCCCGATTCTCCGGCCCCCGGGTGAACACTGAAGCTTTCTTT. V and J are TRBV7-9 and TRBJ1-1, with D unresolved. Germline CDR1 and CDR2: SEHNR and FQNEAQ (reference sequence). V dropped 5 bases and J dropped 0 bases, with 25 bases sitting between them. This CDR3 is built from 19 residues.

The chain carries TRBV7-2 and TRBJ2-5; 7 nucleotides match TRBD2. Germline-derived CDR1 and CDR2 are SGHTA and FQGNSA. After removal of 4 bases from V and 2 bases from J, the junction contained 7 bases not matched to a gene. The CDR3 extends over 15 amino acids. The CDR3: CASSSSRTRQETQYF. DNA for the CDR3: TGTGCCAGCAGCTCGAGTCGGACTAGACAAGAGACCCAGTACTTC.

This chain links TRBV28 with TRBJ1-1; unclear D gene. V lost 4 bases, J lost 11 bases, and 14 bases lay in between. The CDR3 sequence is 12 residues long. Germline lookup yields CDR1 MDHEN and CDR2 SYDVKM. For the CDR3, the DNA is TGTGCCAGCAGTTCCGCCTCCCGAGGTGCTTTCTTT. Translated: CASSSASRGAFF.

The gene calls are TRBV27 and TRBJ1-2; D possibly corresponds to TRBD1 (5 bases). V lost 10 bases and J lost 1, with 13 bases in between. Germline V gene sequence: CDR1 MNHEY, CDR2 SMNVEV (reference sequence). The CDR3 covers 13 residues. The CDR3 loop is CATTPGGNYGYTF. CDR3 nucleotides: TGTGCCACCACTCCGGGGGGTAACTATGGCTACACCTTC.

The J gene is TRBJ2-2, the V gene TRBV7-2, with 7 positions matching TRBD2. With 1 base clipped from V and 4 bases from J, the junction kept 9 bases outside the gene matches. CDR3 length: 17 amino acids. Germline V gene data show CDR1 as SGHTA and CDR2 as FQGNSA. CDR3 sequence: CASSLVLLAEPTGELFF. CDR3 in DNA: TGTGCCAGCAGCTTAGTACTTCTAGCGGAGCCCACCGGGGAGCTGTTTTTT.

This clone was observed a few times. The J gene is TRBJ2-3, the V gene TRBV6-6, with 9 nucleotides matching TRBD2. CDR3 size: 15 residues. The junction had 5 bases not matched to a gene; V was cut back by 6 bases and J by 1 base. The germline V gene encodes CDR1 MNHNY and CDR2 SVGAGI (reference sequence). The CDR3 here is CASRVAGEGTDTQYF. The CDR3 coding sequence is TGTGCCAGCAGGGTAGCGGGAGAAGGCACAGATACGCAGTATTTT.

V usage is TRBV11-2 and J usage is TRBJ2-1, with D perhaps TRBD1 (6 bases). Germline V lookup: CDR1 SGHAT, CDR2 FQNNGV. The CDR3 has 15 residues. V lost 4 bases to trimming and J lost 1 base, with 11 bases between them. This chain's CDR3 is CASSSLQGSYNEQFF. The CDR3 nucleotides are TGTGCCAGCAGCTCGTTACAGGGATCCTACAATGAGCAGTTCTTC.

This clone was recorded once. The V gene is TRBV19, the J gene TRBJ2-7, with D possibly being TRBD2 (7 bases). The CDR3 has 15 amino acids. Trimming removed 4 bases at V and 2 bases at J, with 15 bases between. Germline assignment: CDR1 LNHDA and CDR2 SQIVND (reference sequence). The CDR3 coding sequence is TGTGCCAGTAGTAGCCGAGAAGGGGGGGCCTACGAGCAGTACTTC. Protein: CASSSREGGAYEQYF.

As regards this clone: Additional DNA sequences in this sample encode the identical CDR3. The gene calls are TRBV18 and TRBJ2-5, with 7 bases fitting TRBD1. V was pared by 3 bases and J by 2 bases, with 0 bases of the junction left unmatched. Germline CDR1 KGHSH, CDR2 LQKENI. The CDR3 spans 13 residues. CDR3 loop: CASSPDRQETQYF. The CDR3 DNA reads TGTGCCAGCTCACCGGACAGGCAAGAGACCCAGTACTTC.

The chain is built from TRBV7-9 and TRBJ1-3, with a weak D call TRBD1 (5 bases). The V end lost 5 bases, the J end lost 2 bases, and 10 bases lay between the germline ends. The germline V gene encodes CDR1 SEHNR and CDR2 FQNEAQ (reference sequence). The CDR3 contains 14 residues. This CDR3 is CASSLGGAGNTIYF. The CDR3, as DNA: TGTGCCAGCAGCCTCGGGGGGGCTGGAAACACCATATATTTT.

This clone has a single count. CDR3 sequence: CASSKGTDATNEKLFF. The CDR3 DNA reads TGTGCCAGCAGCAAAGGGACTGATGCAACTAATGAAAAACTGTTTTTT. The chain has TRBV5-4 and TRBJ1-4, with D possibly TRBD1 on 5 matching bases. CDR1 SGHNT and CDR2 YYREEE come from the germline V gene (reference sequence). The V end was cut by 4 bases, the J end by 0 bases, with 13 bases between. The CDR3 extends over 16 amino acids.

This chain joins TRBV6-2 or TRBV6-3 and TRBJ1-5; 8 bases agree with TRBD1. V shed 4 bases and J 2 bases; nucleotides not matched to a gene: 7. CDR1 is MNHEY and CDR2 is SVGEGT in the germline V gene. The CDR3 runs to 16 residues. The CDR3 protein is CASSWTGRMGNQPQHF. The CDR3 DNA sequence: TGTGCCAGCAGTTGGACAGGGAGGATGGGCAATCAGCCCCAGCATTTT.